This T cell receptor (beta chain) was recorded in a study of identical twins. The germline V gene has CDR1 SGHTA and CDR2 FQGNSA. V was pared by 5 bases and J by 14 bases, with 4 bases of the junction left unmatched. The CDR3 covers 11 residues. TCRdb independently ran MiXCR on the 5' RACE reads; one entry per CDR3 protein. The table shows hundreds of thousands of distinct CDR3 sequences, with 24% occurring only once. This clonotype was seen only a few times. Separately, the same data were catalogued under a study of T cells expressing NK-cell markers. That paper adds: Sorted CD3+CD56-NKG2C+, CD3+CD56+NKG2C- and CD3+CD56+NKG2C+ T cells were the source of the TCR beta repertoires. The CD3+CD56-NKG2C+ fraction was also led by these clonotypes in a few donors.

The chain links TRBV7-2 to TRBJ2-1; 9 bases fit TRBD1. The specimen was CD4+ T cells sorted from blood. This receptor was obtained from a woman aged 18-29 years in good health. CDR3: CASSNRDREFF. CDR3 coding DNA: TGTGCCAGCAGCAACCGGGACAGGGAGTTCTTC. The full variable domain, completed using reference TRBV7-2 and TRBJ2-1, is GAGVSQSPSNKVTEKGKDVELRCDPISGHTALYWYRQSLGQGLEFLIYFQGNSAPDKSGLPSDRFSAERTGGSVSTLTIQRTQQEDSAVYLCASSNRDREFFGPGTRLTVL.